Listed below are T cell receptor beta chains from one sample, sequenced in a study of blood T cells in healthy people across ages. TCRdb passed the 5' RACE reads through MiXCR, listing each CDR3 protein once. The sample lists over a million distinct CDR3 sequences; more than 40% were seen once. The sequenced sample consisted of blood. The origin of the receptors is a woman in her sixties or seventies in good health. Both conserved end residues are trimmed from each CDR3.

J gene: -
V gene: TRBV28
CDR3 protein: ASSGGGPSYNEQY

J gene: TRBJ2-5
V gene: TRBV20-1
CDR3 protein: SARRTRFQETQY

J gene: TRBJ1-5
V gene: TRBV13
CDR3 protein: ASSQTDRGEPQH

J gene: TRBJ2-7
V gene: TRBV7-9
CDR3 protein: ASSDPYSGISYEQY

J gene: TRBJ2-7
V gene: TRBV11-1
CDR3 protein: ASSSSDLAGSSYEQY

J gene: TRBJ1-1
V gene: TRBV29-1
CDR3 protein: SGGTGEAF

J gene: TRBJ2-7
V gene: TRBV24-1
CDR3 protein: ATSDYRRRWYEQY

J gene: TRBJ2-5
V gene: TRBV20-1
CDR3 protein: SASRKETQY

J gene: TRBJ2-7
V gene: TRBV20-1
CDR3 protein: SARSPGTQYEQY

J gene: TRBJ2-1
V gene: TRBV5-1
CDR3 protein: ASSQTAWSNEQF

J gene: TRBJ2-1
V gene: TRBV7-9
CDR3 protein: ASSFPGLASHEQF

J gene: -
V gene: TRBV27
CDR3 protein: ASSVREFYEQY

J gene: TRBJ1-2
V gene: TRBV7-9
CDR3 protein: ASSGYSGTGFFYGYT

J gene: TRBJ2-2
V gene: TRBV12-3/TRBV12-4
CDR3 protein: ASSTSGGENANTGELF

J gene: TRBJ1-1
V gene: TRBV10-3
CDR3 protein: ATSESGRAANTEAF

J gene: TRBJ2-3
V gene: TRBV9
CDR3 protein: ASSVAAGMGDTQY

J gene: TRBJ2-7
V gene: TRBV27
CDR3 protein: ASSPTGASYEQY

J gene: TRBJ1-2
V gene: TRBV6-6
CDR3 protein: ASSDRGQYGYT

J gene: TRBJ2-2
V gene: TRBV11-2
CDR3 protein: ASSGTSGRAFTGELF

J gene: TRBJ2-5
V gene: TRBV2
CDR3 protein: ASKLKWTAQETQY

J gene: TRBJ1-5
V gene: TRBV5-1
CDR3 protein: ASSLDSGSNQPQH

J gene: TRBJ2-7
V gene: TRBV27
CDR3 protein: ASSSLRGAGTSYEQY

J gene: TRBJ2-7
V gene: TRBV25-1
CDR3 protein: ASSVAPGGSYEQY

J gene: TRBJ1-2
V gene: TRBV2
CDR3 protein: ASSSTWGAYGYT

J gene: TRBJ2-1
V gene: TRBV9
CDR3 protein: ASSATARYNEQF

J gene: TRBJ2-1
V gene: TRBV7-9
CDR3 protein: ASSYGTAGPGREQF

J gene: -
V gene: TRBV27
CDR3 protein: ASSVSYRVHEQY

J gene: TRBJ1-2
V gene: TRBV15
CDR3 protein: ATSRDISTVGYT

J gene: TRBJ1-4
V gene: TRBV9
CDR3 protein: ASSQGVPTNEKLF

J gene: TRBJ1-1
V gene: TRBV28
CDR3 protein: ASRTDREIFRAF

J gene: TRBJ2-7
V gene: TRBV12-3/TRBV12-4
CDR3 protein: ASSRRTSGSSYEQY

J gene: TRBJ2-7
V gene: TRBV7-8
CDR3 protein: ASSFSPGASYEQY

J gene: TRBJ1-1
V gene: TRBV7-9
CDR3 protein: ASSLGRGGLNTEAF